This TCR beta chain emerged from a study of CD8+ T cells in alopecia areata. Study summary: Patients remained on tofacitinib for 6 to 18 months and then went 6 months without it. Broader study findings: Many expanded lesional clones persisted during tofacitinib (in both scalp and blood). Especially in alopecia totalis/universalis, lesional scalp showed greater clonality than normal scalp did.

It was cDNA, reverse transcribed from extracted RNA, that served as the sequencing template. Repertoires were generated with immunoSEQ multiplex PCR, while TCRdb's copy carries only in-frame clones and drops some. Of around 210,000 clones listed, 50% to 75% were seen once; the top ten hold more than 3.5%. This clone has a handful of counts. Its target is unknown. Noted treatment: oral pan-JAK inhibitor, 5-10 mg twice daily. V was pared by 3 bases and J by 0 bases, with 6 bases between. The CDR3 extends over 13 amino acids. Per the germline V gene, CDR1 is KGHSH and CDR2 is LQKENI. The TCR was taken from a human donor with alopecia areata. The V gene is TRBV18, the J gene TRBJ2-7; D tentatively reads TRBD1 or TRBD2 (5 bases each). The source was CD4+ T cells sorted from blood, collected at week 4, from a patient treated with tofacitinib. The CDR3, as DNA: TGTGCCAGCTCACCGAGGGGCTCCTACGAGCAGTACTTC. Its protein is CASSPRGSYEQYF.